This entry lists 30 T cell receptor beta chains sequenced from one sample in a study of T cell responses to AZD1222 COVID-19 vaccine. The table came from immunoSEQ multiplex PCR; TCRdb's copy has only in-frame clones and leaves some out. This repertoire shows 190,000 or so clones, approximately 95% found once; its top ten account for 1%. Sequences were derived from peripheral blood, sampled 28 days after the second AZD1222 dose. The receptor set was obtained from an adult who received the AZD1222 COVID-19 vaccine.

The chain combines TRBV2 with TRBJ1-6; possibly TRBD1 for D (6 bases). The V gene's germline CDR1 is SNHLY and CDR2 FYNNEI. There are 13 residues in the CDR3. The V end was cut by 6 bases, the J end by 8 bases, with 11 bases between. CDR3 DNA sequence: TGTGCCAGCAGCCCCGGGACATATTCACCCCTCCACTTT. Translated: CASSPGTYSPLHF. Filled out from reference TRBV2 and TRBJ1-6, the complete variable domain reads EPEVTQTPSHQVTQMGQEVILRCVPISNHLYFYWYRQILGQKVEFLVSFYNNEISEKSEIFDDQFSVERPDGSNFTLKIRSTKLEDSAMYFCASSPGTYSPLHFGNGTRLTVT.

The gene calls are TRBV4-2 and TRBJ2-7; D unclear. V was pared by 0 bases and J by 0 bases, with 6 bases between. Germline V gives CDR1 LGHNA, CDR2 YNFKEQ. The CDR3 sequence is 14 residues long. CDR3 nucleotides: TGTGCCAGCAGCCAAGATTACAGCTCCTACGAGCAGTACTTC. This sequence encodes CASSQDYSSYEQYF.

The genes are TRBV20-1 and TRBJ2-7; TRBD1 aligns across 8 bases. This CDR3 comprises 13 residues. Germline V gene sequence: CDR1 DFQATT, CDR2 SNEGSKA (reference sequence). Unmatched junction bases numbered 8, after V lost 3 bases and J lost 7 bases. The CDR3 loop reads CSASTQGVGEQYF. The CDR3 DNA reads as TGCAGTGCTAGTACACAGGGGGTTGGAGAGCAGTACTTC.

This chain connects TRBV23-1 to TRBJ2-2, with a weak D call TRBD1 (5 bases). TRBV23-1 is marked as an open reading frame, function uncertain. The CDR3 extends over 14 amino acids. V was clipped by 4 bases and J by 10 bases, with 16 bases between them. CDR3 bases: TGCGCCAGCAGTCGCAAGGGGTCACCACCGGAGCTGTTTTTT. This encodes CASSRKGSPPELFF.

The rearrangement uses TRBV7-2 and TRBJ1-1, with 7 bases aligning to TRBD1. The CDR3 consists of 14 residues. V shed 7 bases and J 5 bases; nucleotides not matched to a gene: 10. Per germline, CDR1 SGHTA and CDR2 FQGNSA. The CDR3: CASTPLQGVTEAFF. CDR3 bases: TGTGCCAGCACCCCCCTGCAGGGGGTAACTGAAGCTTTCTTT.

Only one count was recorded for this clone. J is TRBJ2-5 and V is TRBV29-1; TRBD2 matches 8 bases. Germline V gene lookup returns CDR1 SQVTM and CDR2 ANQGSEA. The CDR3 contains 12 residues. The J segment lost 7 bases and the V segment lost 4 bases, leaving 5 bases of the junction unmatched. CDR3 region: CSVGAAGGTQYF. DNA of the CDR3: TGCAGCGTTGGTGCCGCGGGGGGGACCCAGTACTTC.

This rearrangement joins TRBV19 to TRBJ1-1; no definite D call. This CDR3 comprises 13 residues. CDR1 is LNHDA, CDR2 SQIVND, per germline (reference sequence). V was clipped by 5 bases and J by 1 base, with 8 bases between them. The CDR3 DNA reads TGTGCCAGTAGTCGCCAGACGAACACTGAAGCTTTCTTT. Translated: CASSRQTNTEAFF.

The chain uses TRBV19 and TRBJ1-2, with D perhaps matching TRBD1 (5 bases). Looked up from germline, CDR1 is LNHDA and CDR2 is SQIVND (reference sequence). There are 13 residues in the CDR3. Trimming shortened V by 4 bases and J by 5 bases, and 11 bases separated the two germline ends. The CDR3 here is CASSKYGGYGYTF. Written as DNA, the CDR3 is TGTGCCAGTAGTAAATACGGGGGGTATGGCTACACCTTC. Based on the CDR3 plus reference TRBV19 and TRBJ1-2, the full variable domain is DGGITQSPKYLFRKEGQNVTLSCEQNLNHDAMYWYRQDPGQGLRLIYYSQIVNDFQKGDIAEGYSVSREKKESFPLTVTSAQKNPTAFYLCASSKYGGYGYTFGSGTRLTVV.

The genes are TRBV25-1 and TRBJ2-1; the D gene is possibly TRBD1 (5 bases). Germline CDR1 reads MGHDK; CDR2 reads SYGVNS. This CDR3 is built from 17 residues. V lost 6 bases and J 10 bases, leaving 28 bases between the germline ends. The CDR3 spells CASSEAGAQGGAFEQFF. In DNA, the CDR3 is TGTGCCAGCAGCGAAGCCGGCGCCCAGGGCGGCGCGTTCGAGCAGTTCTTC. Supplemented by reference TRBV25-1 and TRBJ2-1, the full variable domain reads EADIYQTPRYLVIGTGKKITLECSQTMGHDKMYWYQQDPGMELHLIHYSYGVNSTEKGDLSSESTVSRIRTEHFPLTLESARPSHTSQYLCASSEAGAQGGAFEQFFGPGTRLTVL.

This sequence joins TRBV14 and TRBJ1-4; D is possibly TRBD1 (5 bases). Germline V gene lookup returns CDR1 SGHDN and CDR2 FVKESK. Trimming left V 0 bases short and J 0 bases short, with 8 bases between. This CDR3 is 16 amino acids long. The CDR3 DNA reads TGTGCCAGCAGCCAAGAAACGGGGGCAACTAATGAAAAACTGTTTTTT. Its translation is CASSQETGATNEKLFF.

This clone was counted a single time. The chain uses TRBV12-3 or TRBV12-4 and TRBJ1-1; no clear D gene. CDR3 size: 11 residues. V was trimmed by 2 bases and J by 6 bases, leaving 4 bases between them. Here the CDR3 reads CASSLPPEAFF. CDR3 coding DNA: TGTGCCAGCAGTTTACCCCCTGAAGCTTTCTTT.

V usage is TRBV3-1 (or the pseudogene TRBV3-2) and J usage is TRBJ1-2; TRBD1 aligns across 10 bases. The germline V gene encodes CDR1 LGHDT and CDR2 YNNKEL (reference sequence). The CDR3 is 15 residues long. Losses at the gene ends were 2 bases for V and 2 bases for J; bases not matched to a gene: 2. CDR3 protein: CASSQPTGGNYGYTF. In nucleotides, the CDR3 is TGTGCCAGCAGCCAACCGACAGGGGGCAACTATGGCTACACCTTC.

V and J are TRBV12-3 or TRBV12-4 and TRBJ1-2; D is possibly TRBD1 (5 bases). The ends were cut back, 3 bases at V and 8 bases at J, with 10 bases in the middle. The CDR3 contains 12 residues. CDR3 coding DNA: TGTGCCAGCAGTTTTGGGGCTGGAGGCTACACCTTC. Its protein product is CASSFGAGGYTF.

The chain recombines TRBV19 with TRBJ1-2, with D perhaps TRBD1 (5 bases). V dropped 3 bases and J dropped 4 bases, with 12 bases sitting between them. Germline V lookup: CDR1 LNHDA, CDR2 SQIVND (reference sequence). This CDR3 is built from 14 residues. As DNA, the CDR3 is TGTGCCAGTAGTATCGCAGGGCGGCGCTATGGCTACACCTTC. As protein: CASSIAGRRYGYTF.

This clone turned up a few times. The chain couples TRBV9 to TRBJ2-7, with D hard to call. Germline assignment: CDR1 SGDLS and CDR2 YYNGEE. V lost 0 bases and J 5 bases, leaving 9 bases between the germline ends. The CDR3 runs 13 residues. The CDR3 reads CASSVGKNDEQYF. The CDR3 DNA reads TGTGCCAGCAGCGTAGGGAAGAACGACGAGCAGTACTTC. The variable domain in full, completed from reference TRBV9 and TRBJ2-7, reads DSGVTQTPKHLITATGQRVTLRCSPRSGDLSVYWYQQSLDQGLQFLIQYYNGEERAKGNILERFSAQQFPDLHSELNLSSLELGDSALYFCASSVGKNDEQYFGPGTRLTVT.

V is TRBV7-9 and J is TRBJ1-1; D unclear. Germline lookup yields CDR1 SEHNR and CDR2 FQNEAQ (reference sequence). The V and J ends lost 2 bases and 5 bases respectively, with 15 bases between them. This CDR3 spans 15 amino acids. This chain's CDR3 is CASSLIGRRGTEAFF. For the CDR3, the DNA is TGTGCCAGCAGCTTAATCGGACGAAGAGGAACTGAAGCTTTCTTT.

The genes are TRBV5-5 and TRBJ1-4, with D perhaps TRBD1 (5 bases). Trimming removed 2 bases from V and 7 bases from J, with 12 bases in between. This CDR3 region has 14 residues. Germline values: CDR1 SGHKS, CDR2 YYEKEE (reference sequence). The CDR3 region is CASSFGGEVEKLFF. The CDR3 nucleotides read TGTGCCAGCAGCTTTGGGGGGGAGGTTGAAAAACTGTTTTTT.

V is TRBV25-1 and J is TRBJ1-1; tentative D call: TRBD1 (5 bases). Trimming stripped 4 bases from V and 1 base from J, with 7 bases between. CDR1 is MGHDK, CDR2 SYGVNS, per germline. The CDR3 totals 13 residues. The CDR3 region is CASSAGGNTEAFF. As DNA, the CDR3 is TGTGCCAGCAGTGCGGGGGGGAACACTGAAGCTTTCTTT.

A word on this clone: Germline and junction disagree at one end, which may indicate a read error. The chain uses TRBV5-1 and TRBJ2-1; D perhaps matches TRBD2 (7 bases). CDR3 length: 15 residues. Germline V CDR1 and CDR2: SGHRS, YFSETQ. The CDR3 loop is CASVFGGASNNEQFF. Written as DNA, the CDR3 is TGCGCCAGCGTGTTTGGGGGGGCCTCCAACAATGAGCAGTTCTTC. Variable domain in full (rest from reference TRBV5-1 and TRBJ2-1): KAGVTQTPRYLIKTRGQQVTLSCSPISGHRSVSWYQQTPGQGLQFLFEYFSETQRNKGNFPGRFSGRQFSNSRSEMNVSTLELGDSALYLCASVFGGASNNEQFFGPGTRLTVL.

The chain links TRBV3-1 (or the pseudogene TRBV3-2) to TRBJ1-2, with 9 positions matching TRBD1. The CDR3 contains 16 residues. The germline CDR1 and CDR2 sequences are LGHDT and YNNKEL (reference sequence). V was clipped by 1 base and J by 7 bases; unmatched bases: 10. The chain's CDR3 is CASSQARTGARIGYTF. The CDR3 DNA follows: TGTGCCAGCAGCCAAGCGAGGACAGGGGCGCGGATTGGCTACACCTTC.

This chain connects TRBV30 to TRBJ1-2, with a weak D call TRBD1 (5 bases). In germline, CDR1 is GTSNPN, CDR2 SVGIG (reference sequence). The CDR3 is 12 amino acids. Trimming shortened V by 4 bases and J by 3 bases, and 9 bases separated the two germline ends. For the CDR3, the DNA is TGTGCCTGGATTGGACACGACTATGGCTACACCTTC. This sequence encodes CAWIGHDYGYTF.

This clone was recorded once. The CDR3 loop is CASSYRSVGNTIYF. The CDR3 nucleotides are TGTGCCAGCAGTTACCGTTCCGTCGGAAACACCATATATTTT. The V gene is TRBV6-5, the J gene TRBJ1-3; D gene unclear. Germline V gives CDR1 MNHEY, CDR2 SVGAGI. The CDR3 spans 14 residues. With 2 bases removed from V and 4 bases from J, the gap between germline ends came to 9 bases.

V and J are TRBV9 and TRBJ2-5, with 8 bases matching TRBD1. The CDR3 is made up of 13 amino acids. J was trimmed by 6 bases and V by 3 bases; bases with no gene match: 4. The germline gives CDR1 SGDLS, CDR2 YYNGEE. This chain's CDR3 is CASSGTGGKTQYF. CDR3 sequence (DNA): TGTGCCAGCAGCGGAACAGGGGGTAAGACCCAGTACTTC. Drawing the rest from reference TRBV9 and TRBJ2-5, the complete variable domain is DSGVTQTPKHLITATGQRVTLRCSPRSGDLSVYWYQQSLDQGLQFLIQYYNGEERAKGNILERFSAQQFPDLHSELNLSSLELGDSALYFCASSGTGGKTQYFGPGTRLLVL.

The CDR3 protein is CASTRLSGAQETQYF. The CDR3, as DNA: TGTGCCAGCACAAGACTGAGCGGGGCCCAAGAGACCCAGTACTTC. The genes are TRBV7-9 and TRBJ2-5, with 7 bases fitting TRBD2. Germline V lookup: CDR1 SEHNR, CDR2 FQNEAQ (reference sequence). CDR3 length: 15 amino acids. V dropped 7 bases and J dropped 1; count of bases not matched to a gene: 9.

The V gene is TRBV4-2, the J gene TRBJ2-1; 10 bases map to TRBD2. The CDR3 runs 16 residues. Losses at the gene ends were 1 base for V and 4 bases for J; bases not matched to a gene: 4. The germline CDR1 and CDR2 sequences are LGHNA and YNFKEQ. The CDR3 bases are TGTGCCAGCAGCCAAGTAGAGCGGGGGGGGTACAATGAGCAGTTCTTC. Encoded protein: CASSQVERGGYNEQFF.

Many counts were recorded for this clone. The J gene is TRBJ1-6, the V gene TRBV7-9; a weak D match, TRBD1 (5 bases). V was clipped by 9 bases and J by 10 bases, with 19 bases between them. The CDR3 covers 14 residues. The germline CDR1 and CDR2 sequences are SEHNR and FQNEAQ (reference sequence). The CDR3 spells CASEAAQRGSPLHF. The CDR3 DNA reads as TGTGCCAGTGAGGCCGCTCAGCGGGGGTCACCCCTCCACTTT.

The V and J genes are TRBV7-9 and TRBJ2-7; D possibly corresponds to TRBD1 (5 bases). Germline V gives CDR1 SEHNR, CDR2 FQNEAQ (reference sequence). Trimming stripped 5 bases from V and 1 base from J, with 15 bases between. This CDR3 is built from 15 residues. The CDR3 reads CASSPPWGGSYEQYF. CDR3 DNA sequence: TGTGCCAGCAGCCCTCCGTGGGGCGGATCCTACGAGCAGTACTTC.

The V call is TRBV5-1, the J call TRBJ1-5; unclear D gene. Trimming cost V 0 bases and J 2 bases, with 9 bases left between them. The CDR3 extends over 15 amino acids. Germline V gene sequence: CDR1 SGHRS, CDR2 YFSETQ. The CDR3 nucleotides are TGCGCCAGCAGCTTGGGGGTGGATGGCAATCAGCCCCAGCATTTT. Residues: CASSLGVDGNQPQHF. Supplemented by reference TRBV5-1 and TRBJ1-5, the full variable domain reads KAGVTQTPRYLIKTRGQQVTLSCSPISGHRSVSWYQQTPGQGLQFLFEYFSETQRNKGNFPGRFSGRQFSNSRSEMNVSTLELGDSALYLCASSLGVDGNQPQHFGDGTRLSIL.

The chain couples TRBV18 to TRBJ2-7, with D maybe TRBD1 (5 bases). Between the trimmed V and J ends, which lost 3 bases and 3 bases, there was a span of 12 bases. The CDR3 covers 14 residues. The V gene's germline CDR1 is KGHSH and CDR2 LQKENI. The CDR3 DNA is TGTGCCAGCTCACCGACAGCTAGACACTACGAGCAGTACTTC. Its protein is CASSPTARHYEQYF.

V is TRBV6-4 and J is TRBJ1-3, with a tentative D call TRBD1 (5 bases). CDR1 and CDR2 (germline): MRHNA, SNTAGT. V was pared by 6 bases and J by 3 bases, with 18 bases between. The CDR3 runs 16 residues. CDR3 nucleotides: TGTGCCAGCAGCCTAGGACCGCCTAGGGGTGGAAACACCATATATTTT. Translated: CASSLGPPRGGNTIYF.